The 11 T cell receptor beta chains in this list originate from one sample, sequenced in a study of cytomegalovirus exposure and HLA in healthy donors. The primer mix had 60 Vbeta and 13 Jbeta primers. Using immunoSEQ multiplex PCR, the repertoire was profiled, and TCRdb retains in-frame clones only, with some absent. The sample lists about 190,000 clones, roughly four fifths occurring once. Sequenced: PBMCs. The receptors shown here come from a woman in her 30s in good health and CMV-seropositive.

The rearrangement uses TRBV5-1 and TRBJ1-1; D gene unclear. V was clipped by 1 base and J by 3 bases, with 10 bases between them. This CDR3 spans 14 amino acids. CDR1 is SGHRS, CDR2 YFSETQ, per germline. In nucleotides, the CDR3 is TGCGCCAGCAGCTTGAGCCGTTATGACACTGAAGCTTTCTTT. Translating gives CASSLSRYDTEAFF.

The CDR3 DNA follows: TGCGCCAGCAGCATGGCCTTCTCCGGGGATGAGCAGTTCTTC. Translation gives CASSMAFSGDEQFF. The chain uses TRBV5-1 and TRBJ2-1, with D possibly TRBD2 on 5 matching bases. From germline, CDR1 is SGHRS and CDR2 YFSETQ. This CDR3 spans 14 amino acids. Trimming removed 4 bases at V and 8 bases at J, with 16 bases between. Complete variable domain (other parts from reference TRBV5-1 and TRBJ2-1): KAGVTQTPRYLIKTRGQQVTLSCSPISGHRSVSWYQQTPGQGLQFLFEYFSETQRNKGNFPGRFSGRQFSNSRSEMNVSTLELGDSALYLCASSMAFSGDEQFFGPGTRLTVL.

Turning to this clone: At the DNA level, this CDR3 is encoded by other sequences in the same sample as well. The chain employs TRBV15 and TRBJ2-3, with TRBD2 matching 13 bases. V gave up 3 bases and J gave up 3 bases; unmatched junction bases: 3. This CDR3 contains 16 residues. The germline V gene has CDR1 LNHNV and CDR2 YYDKDF (reference sequence). The CDR3 nucleotides are TGTGCCACCAGCAGTAGACTAGCGGGAGGAACAGATACGCAGTATTTT. Translated: CATSSRLAGGTDTQYF.

This rearrangement joins TRBV7-2 to TRBJ2-3; 10 bases match TRBD2. The CDR3 has 16 amino acids. Germline V gives CDR1 SGHTA, CDR2 FQGNSA. The V segment lost 6 bases and the J segment 2 bases; nucleotides outside the gene matches: 8. CDR3 sequence: CASSVTGTSATDTQYF. The CDR3 DNA sequence: TGTGCCAGCAGTGTAACCGGGACTAGCGCCACAGATACGCAGTATTTT.

The rearrangement links TRBV7-9 to TRBJ1-2, with TRBD1 identical over 7 bases. The ends lost 1 base at V and 6 bases at J; junction bases unmatched: 5. CDR1 SEHNR and CDR2 FQNEAQ come from the germline V gene (reference sequence). This CDR3 has 14 residues. This chain's CDR3 is CASSLGQGVDGYTF. CDR3 in DNA: TGTGCCAGCAGCTTAGGTCAGGGGGTCGATGGCTACACCTTC.

This chain links TRBV5-4 with TRBJ2-7; 11 bases map to TRBD2. This CDR3 is built from 16 residues. Germline V gene data show CDR1 as SGHNT and CDR2 as YYREEE (reference sequence). Losses at the gene ends were 4 bases for V and 0 bases for J; bases not matched to a gene: 6. CDR3 coding DNA: TGTGCCAGCAGCCCCGGGACTAGCGGAAGCTCCTACGAGCAGTACTTC. As protein: CASSPGTSGSSYEQYF. Supplemented by reference TRBV5-4 and TRBJ2-7, the full variable domain reads ETGVTQSPTHLIKTRGQQVTLRCSSQSGHNTVSWYQQALGQGPQFIFQYYREEENGRGNFPPRFSGLQFPNYSSELNVNALELDDSALYLCASSPGTSGSSYEQYFGPGTRLTVT.

V usage is TRBV5-6 and J usage is TRBJ2-7; D gene uncertain. The CDR3 is 14 amino acids. In germline, CDR1 is SGHDT, CDR2 YYEEEE. Trimming took off 2 bases at V and 2 bases at J, with 11 bases between the two ends. The CDR3 nucleotides read TGTGCCAGCAGCTTACTTACTAACGCCTACGAGCAGTACTTC. Protein product: CASSLLTNAYEQYF.

The chain employs TRBV7-2 and TRBJ2-7, with D maybe TRBD1 (6 bases). CDR1 and CDR2 (germline): SGHTA, FQGNSA. This CDR3 is built from 14 residues. Trimming pared 1 base from V and 7 bases from J, leaving 14 bases between. CDR3 in amino acids: CASSLEPGALEQYF. CDR3 nucleotide sequence: TGTGCCAGCAGCTTAGAACCAGGGGCCCTGGAGCAGTACTTC.

The rearrangement links TRBV27 to TRBJ2-1; D might be TRBD1 (6 bases). This CDR3 comprises 14 residues. Trimming shortened V by 2 bases and J by 9 bases, and 14 bases separated the two germline ends. Germline V lookup: CDR1 MNHEY, CDR2 SMNVEV (reference sequence). CDR3 protein: CASSLGGPDIEQFF. CDR3 DNA sequence: TGTGCCAGCAGTTTAGGGGGCCCTGACATTGAGCAGTTCTTC.

The V call is TRBV14, the J call TRBJ2-2; D is ambiguous. V lost 2 bases to trimming and J lost 5 bases, with 6 bases between them. The CDR3 runs to 13 residues. CDR1 SGHDN and CDR2 FVKESK come from the germline V gene. DNA for the CDR3: TGTGCCAGCAGCCAACTACGAACCGGGGAGCTGTTTTTT. Its protein product is CASSQLRTGELFF.

The rearrangement links TRBV19 to TRBJ2-3; TRBD2 agrees at 15 bases. The ends lost 3 bases at V and 5 bases at J; junction bases unmatched: 3. The germline V gene has CDR1 LNHDA and CDR2 SQIVND (reference sequence). The CDR3 runs 16 residues. This chain's CDR3 is CASSIGLAGGGDTQYF. The CDR3, as DNA: TGTGCCAGTAGTATCGGACTAGCGGGAGGGGGAGATACGCAGTATTTT.